These 17 T cell receptor beta chains share one sample of origin, sequenced in a study of T-cell memory formation after mild COVID-19. TCRdb analysed the 5' RACE reads with MiXCR anew, one entry per CDR3 protein. The sample yields hundreds of thousands of distinct CDR3 sequences, roughly 20% seen once. Material for sequencing was PBMCs or a T cell subset sorted from them (not recorded which). The receptors derive from an adult woman who had mild COVID-19 (a few samples of this study predate the infection). Cell type and time point are not known.

This clonotype was seen more than once but under ten times. The V and J genes are TRBV7-6 and TRBJ1-4, with D possibly TRBD1 on 5 matching bases. The CDR3 consists of 15 residues. Germline CDR1 reads SGHVS; CDR2 reads FNYEAQ. V lost 1 base and J lost 6, with 12 bases in between. CDR3 DNA: TGTGCCAGCAGCTTAGTTGGGGGTTTATATGAAAAACTGTTTTTT. Amino acids: CASSLVGGLYEKLFF.

J is TRBJ2-7 and V is TRBV7-2; 10 nucleotides line up with TRBD1. The CDR3 extends over 15 amino acids. Germline V gene lookup returns CDR1 SGHTA and CDR2 FQGNSA. V dropped 6 bases and J dropped 2; count of bases not matched to a gene: 7. The CDR3 DNA follows: TGTGCCAGCAGTTCGGGACAGGGGTCGACCTACGAGCAGTACTTC. This translates into CASSSGQGSTYEQYF.

This clonotype has more than one count but fewer than ten. V usage is TRBV7-2 and J usage is TRBJ2-7; D perhaps matches TRBD2 (6 bases). V lost 2 bases and J lost 2, with 10 bases in between. The CDR3 extends over 14 amino acids. Germline values: CDR1 SGHTA, CDR2 FQGNSA. CDR3 sequence (DNA): TGTGCCAGCAGCTTACGCGGGACCCCCTACGAGCAGTACTTC. Its protein is CASSLRGTPYEQYF.

This clonotype was recorded a few times. The chain links TRBV12-3 or TRBV12-4 to TRBJ2-4; 8 bases fit TRBD1. The CDR3 has 15 amino acids. Trimming removed 6 bases from V and 3 bases from J; junction bases left unmatched: 7. The CDR3 spells CASSRGQEGKNIQYF. Here the CDR3 DNA reads TGTGCCAGCAGCAGGGGGCAAGAAGGCAAAAACATTCAGTACTTC.

This clonotype was recorded many times. The rearrangement links TRBV5-1 to TRBJ2-5; D is perhaps TRBD2 (6 bases). V was cut by 0 bases and J by 2 bases, with 14 bases left in between. Germline V gives CDR1 SGHRS, CDR2 YFSETQ. The CDR3 has 16 residues. CDR3 in amino acids: CASSLGASVSQETQYF. In DNA form, the CDR3 reads TGCGCCAGCAGCTTGGGGGCTAGCGTATCTCAAGAGACCCAGTACTTC.

The genes are TRBV7-2 and TRBJ2-1; D gene unclear. V was cut by 4 bases and J by 5 bases, with 12 bases left in between. Germline V gene data show CDR1 as SGHTA and CDR2 as FQGNSA. There are 14 residues in the CDR3. CDR3 sequence: CASSSTVNHNEQFF. The CDR3, as DNA: TGTGCCAGCAGCTCGACGGTGAACCACAATGAGCAGTTCTTC.

The chain couples TRBV10-3 to TRBJ1-3; D call uncertain. The V gene lost 2 bases and the J gene lost 4 bases, with 12 bases spanning the gap. The CDR3 contains 15 residues. Germline CDR1 ENHRY, CDR2 SYGVKD. CDR3 protein: CAISEINRKGNTIYF. The CDR3 region has the DNA TGTGCCATCAGTGAGATAAACAGAAAAGGAAACACCATATATTTT.

The chain links TRBV11-2 to TRBJ1-1, with D uncertain. In germline, CDR1 is SGHAT, CDR2 FQNNGV. This CDR3 is 11 amino acids long. V was cut by 0 bases and J by 10 bases, with 6 bases left in between. The CDR3: CASSLEAGAFF. The CDR3 nucleotides are TGTGCCAGCAGCTTAGAGGCCGGAGCTTTCTTT.

This chain uses TRBV7-9 with TRBJ2-7; 10 positions agree with TRBD1. In germline, CDR1 is SEHNR, CDR2 FQNEAQ (reference sequence). V trimming: 1 base; J trimming: 11 bases; junction bases outside the gene matches: 2. The CDR3 length is 12 residues. CDR3 coding DNA: TGTGCCAGCAGCTTAGAAGGACAGGGGGAGTACTTC. Its protein is CASSLEGQGEYF.

The rearrangement uses TRBV5-1 and TRBJ1-6; maybe TRBD1 (6 bases). Germline values: CDR1 SGHRS, CDR2 YFSETQ. Between the trimmed V and J ends, which lost 0 bases and 0 bases, there was a span of 13 bases. CDR3 length: 18 residues. The CDR3 region has the DNA TGCGCCAGCAGCTTGGGGGCAGGGGAAAGCTCCTATAATTCACCCCTCCACTTT. Translation gives CASSLGAGESSYNSPLHF. Combining the CDR3 with reference TRBV5-1 and TRBJ1-6 gives the whole variable domain KAGVTQTPRYLIKTRGQQVTLSCSPISGHRSVSWYQQTPGQGLQFLFEYFSETQRNKGNFPGRFSGRQFSNSRSEMNVSTLELGDSALYLCASSLGAGESSYNSPLHFGNGTRLTVT.

J is TRBJ2-3 and V is TRBV6-2 or TRBV6-3, with D unclear. The CDR3 runs to 16 residues. V shed 6 bases and J shed 2 bases, with 18 bases lying between them. CDR1 is MNHEY and CDR2 is SVGEGT in the germline V gene. This CDR3 is CASRPSSVANTDTQYF. For the CDR3, the DNA is TGTGCCAGCAGACCTTCTAGTGTGGCGAACACAGATACGCAGTATTTT.

This clonotype was counted only a few times. V usage is TRBV3-1 and J usage is TRBJ2-7, with D tentatively TRBD1 (6 bases). This CDR3 contains 14 residues. V was pared by 4 bases and J by 1 base, with 11 bases between. Germline-derived CDR1 and CDR2 are LGHDT and YNNKEL (reference sequence). CDR3 residues: CASSRWDTSYEQYF. CDR3 DNA sequence: TGTGCCAGCAGCCGTTGGGACACTTCCTACGAGCAGTACTTC.

The table lists this clonotype with a few counts. V gene TRBV30 combines with J gene TRBJ2-6; D is unresolved. This CDR3 contains 15 residues. Germline CDR1 is GTSNPN and CDR2 is SVGIG (reference sequence). V was shortened by 2 bases and J by 0 bases, with 8 bases between the two germline ends. CDR3 in amino acids: CAWSPHTSGANVLTF. For the CDR3, the DNA is TGTGCCTGGAGTCCTCACACCTCTGGGGCCAACGTCCTGACTTTC.

The chain carries TRBV6-2 or TRBV6-3 and TRBJ2-1; D is uncertain. V lost 5 bases, J lost 2 bases, and 10 bases lay in between. Germline assignment: CDR1 MNHEY and CDR2 SVGEGT. This CDR3 is 14 amino acids long. The CDR3 sequence: CASSIYPTYNEQFF. Here the CDR3 DNA reads TGTGCCAGCAGTATTTACCCGACCTACAATGAGCAGTTCTTC.

The chain has TRBV12-5 and TRBJ2-5, with TRBD1 matching over 11 bases. The CDR3 is 15 amino acids. V was pared by 4 bases and J by 4 bases, with 5 bases of the junction left unmatched. Germline V CDR1 and CDR2: LGHNT, FRNRAP. In DNA, the CDR3 is TGTGCTAGTGGTTCCCCAGGGACAGGGGGAGAGACCCAGTACTTC. It is translated as CASGSPGTGGETQYF.

The rearrangement joins TRBV11-2 to TRBJ2-5; no definite D call. This CDR3 is 15 amino acids long. CDR1 is SGHAT, CDR2 FQNNGV, per germline. V lost 4 bases and J 7 bases, leaving 19 bases between the germline ends. CDR3 in amino acids: CASSSAVQSAATQYF. In DNA form, the CDR3 reads TGTGCCAGCAGCTCCGCGGTACAATCGGCAGCGACCCAGTACTTC.

This chain links TRBV7-8 with TRBJ1-2; weak D call: TRBD1 (5 bases). Per germline, CDR1 SGHVS and CDR2 FQNEAQ. The length of the CDR3 is 17 residues. Trimming stripped 1 base from V and 2 bases from J, with 17 bases between. The CDR3 DNA reads TGTGCCAGCAGCTTAGGGTCACTTGGGGACTTGAACTATGGCTACACCTTC. This encodes CASSLGSLGDLNYGYTF. The full variable domain, its missing parts supplied by reference TRBV7-8 and TRBJ1-2, is GAGVSQSPRYKVAKRGQDVALRCDPISGHVSLFWYQQALGQGPEFLTYFQNEAQLDKSGLPSDRFFAERPEGSVSTLKIQRTQQEDSAVYLCASSLGSLGDLNYGYTFGSGTRLTVV.